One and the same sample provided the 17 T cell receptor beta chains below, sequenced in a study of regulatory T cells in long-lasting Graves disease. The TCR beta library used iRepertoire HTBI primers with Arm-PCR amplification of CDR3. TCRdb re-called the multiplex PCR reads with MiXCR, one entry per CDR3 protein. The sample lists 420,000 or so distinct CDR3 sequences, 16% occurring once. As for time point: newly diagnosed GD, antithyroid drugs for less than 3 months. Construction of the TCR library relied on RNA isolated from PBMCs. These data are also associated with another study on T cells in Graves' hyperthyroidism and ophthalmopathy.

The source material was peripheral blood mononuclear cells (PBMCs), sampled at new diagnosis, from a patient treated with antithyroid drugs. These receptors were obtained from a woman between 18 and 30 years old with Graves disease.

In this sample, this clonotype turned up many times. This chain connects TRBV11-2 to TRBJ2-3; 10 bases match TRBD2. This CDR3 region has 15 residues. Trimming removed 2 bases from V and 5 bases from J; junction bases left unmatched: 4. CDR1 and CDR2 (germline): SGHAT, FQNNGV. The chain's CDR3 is CASSLSGRGVDTQYF. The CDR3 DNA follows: TGTGCCAGCAGCTTAAGCGGGAGGGGCGTAGATACGCAGTATTTT.

CDR3 coding DNA: TGTGCCAGCAGCCTACCCGGGGGAGTGTCCCAAAACACCGGGGAGCTGTTTTTT. Its protein product is CASSLPGGVSQNTGELFF. The V gene is TRBV3-1, the J gene TRBJ2-2; maybe TRBD2 (6 bases). CDR3 length: 18 amino acids. CDR1 and CDR2 (germline): LGHDT, YNNKEL (reference sequence). The V end was cut by 4 bases, the J end by 2 bases, with 20 bases between.

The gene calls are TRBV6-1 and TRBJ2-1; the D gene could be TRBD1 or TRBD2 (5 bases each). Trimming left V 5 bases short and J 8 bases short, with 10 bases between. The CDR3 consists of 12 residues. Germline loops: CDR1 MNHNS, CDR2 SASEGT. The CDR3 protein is CASSNRGDEQFF. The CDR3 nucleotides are TGTGCCAGCAGTAATCGAGGGGATGAGCAGTTCTTC.

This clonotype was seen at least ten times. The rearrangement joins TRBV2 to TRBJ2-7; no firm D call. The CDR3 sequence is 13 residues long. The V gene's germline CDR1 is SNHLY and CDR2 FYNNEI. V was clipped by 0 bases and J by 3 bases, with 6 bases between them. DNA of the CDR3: TGTGCCAGCAGTGAAGCAGTAGACTACGAGCAGTACTTC. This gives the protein CASSEAVDYEQYF. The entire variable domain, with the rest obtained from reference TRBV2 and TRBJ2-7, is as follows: EPEVTQTPSHQVTQMGQEVILRCVPISNHLYFYWYRQILGQKVEFLVSFYNNEISEKSEIFDDQFSVERPDGSNFTLKIRSTKLEDSAMYFCASSEAVDYEQYFGPGTRLTVT.

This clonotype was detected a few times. CDR3 sequence (DNA): TGCAGTGCCTACTTAGCGGGAGGGGTTGAGCAGTTCTTC. This gives the protein CSAYLAGGVEQFF. The chain combines TRBV20-1 with TRBJ2-1, with 11 bases aligning to TRBD2. Germline lookup yields CDR1 DFQATT and CDR2 SNEGSKA (reference sequence). V shed 6 bases and J 9 bases; nucleotides not matched to a gene: 7. The CDR3 extends over 13 amino acids.

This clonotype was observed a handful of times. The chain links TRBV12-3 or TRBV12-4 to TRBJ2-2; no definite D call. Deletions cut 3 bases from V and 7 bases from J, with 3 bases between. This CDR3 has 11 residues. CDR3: CASSFDGELFF. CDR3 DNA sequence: TGTGCCAGCAGTTTCGACGGGGAGCTGTTTTTT.

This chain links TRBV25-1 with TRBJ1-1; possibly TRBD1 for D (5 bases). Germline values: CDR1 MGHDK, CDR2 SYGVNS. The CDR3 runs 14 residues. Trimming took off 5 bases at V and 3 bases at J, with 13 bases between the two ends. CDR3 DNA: TGTGCCAGCAGTAACCAGGGATTCGACACTGAAGCTTTCTTT. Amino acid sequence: CASSNQGFDTEAFF.

The CDR3 is CASSTTSGRVGEQFF. The DNA of the CDR3 is TGTGCCAGCAGTACGACTAGCGGGAGGGTAGGTGAGCAGTTCTTC. This sequence joins TRBV6-1 and TRBJ2-1, with 14 bases fitting TRBD2. Trimming took 5 bases from V and 9 from J; bases not matched to a gene: 6. The CDR3 contains 15 residues. CDR1 is MNHNS and CDR2 is SASEGT in the germline V gene.

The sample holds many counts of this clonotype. The DNA of the CDR3 is TGTGCCAGCAGGGGATCGGGACTAGCGGCCTACGAGCAGTACTTC. Translation gives CASRGSGLAAYEQYF. The V gene is TRBV28, the J gene TRBJ2-7; 11 bases align to TRBD2. V lost 6 bases and J lost 2; bases outside the gene matches: 6. The CDR3 is made up of 15 amino acids. Germline V gene data show CDR1 as MDHEN and CDR2 as SYDVKM.

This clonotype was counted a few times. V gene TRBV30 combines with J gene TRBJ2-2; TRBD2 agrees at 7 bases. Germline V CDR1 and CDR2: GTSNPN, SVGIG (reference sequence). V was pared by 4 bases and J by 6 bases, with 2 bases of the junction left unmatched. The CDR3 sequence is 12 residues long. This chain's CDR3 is CAWTGGAGELFF. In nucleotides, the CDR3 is TGTGCCTGGACTGGGGGGGCCGGGGAGCTGTTTTTT.

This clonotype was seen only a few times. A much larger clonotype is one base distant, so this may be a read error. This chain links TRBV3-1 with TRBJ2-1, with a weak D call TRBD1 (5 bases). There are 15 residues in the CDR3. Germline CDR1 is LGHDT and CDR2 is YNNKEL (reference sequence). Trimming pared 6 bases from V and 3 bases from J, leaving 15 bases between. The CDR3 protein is CASRGAHSFYNEQFF. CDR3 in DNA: TGTGCCAGCAGAGGGGCCCACTCCTTCTACAATGAGCAGTTCTTC.

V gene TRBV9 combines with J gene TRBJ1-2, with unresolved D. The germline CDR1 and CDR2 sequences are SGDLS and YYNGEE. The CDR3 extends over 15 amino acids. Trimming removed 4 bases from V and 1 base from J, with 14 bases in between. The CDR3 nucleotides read TGTGCCAGCAGCATAGGGTCACAGCTTAACTATGGCTACACCTTC. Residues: CASSIGSQLNYGYTF.

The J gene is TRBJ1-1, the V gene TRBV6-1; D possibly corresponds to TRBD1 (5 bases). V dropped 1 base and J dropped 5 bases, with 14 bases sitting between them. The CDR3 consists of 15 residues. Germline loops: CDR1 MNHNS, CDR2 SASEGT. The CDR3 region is CASSEEGAPGTEAFF. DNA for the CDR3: TGTGCCAGCAGTGAAGAAGGGGCTCCGGGGACTGAAGCTTTCTTT.

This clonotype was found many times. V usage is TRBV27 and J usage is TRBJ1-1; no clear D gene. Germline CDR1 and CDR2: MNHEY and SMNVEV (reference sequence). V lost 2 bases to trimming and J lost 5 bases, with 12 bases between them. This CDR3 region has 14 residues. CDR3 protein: CASSLGLRRTEAFF. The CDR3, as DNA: TGTGCCAGCAGTTTAGGTTTGAGGCGTACTGAAGCTTTCTTT.

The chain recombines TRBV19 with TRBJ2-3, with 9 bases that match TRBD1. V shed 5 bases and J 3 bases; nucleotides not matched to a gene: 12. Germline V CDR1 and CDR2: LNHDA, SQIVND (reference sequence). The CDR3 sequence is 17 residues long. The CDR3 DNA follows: TGTGCCAGTAGTTCAACCGGGACAGGGTTTCGGACAGATACGCAGTATTTT. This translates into CASSSTGTGFRTDTQYF.

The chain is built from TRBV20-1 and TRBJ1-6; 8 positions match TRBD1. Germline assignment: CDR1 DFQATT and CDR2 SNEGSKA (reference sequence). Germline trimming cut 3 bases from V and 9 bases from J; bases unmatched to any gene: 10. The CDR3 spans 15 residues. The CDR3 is CSARPQGAPSSPLHF. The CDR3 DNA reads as TGCAGTGCTAGGCCCCAGGGGGCCCCCTCTTCACCCCTCCACTTT.

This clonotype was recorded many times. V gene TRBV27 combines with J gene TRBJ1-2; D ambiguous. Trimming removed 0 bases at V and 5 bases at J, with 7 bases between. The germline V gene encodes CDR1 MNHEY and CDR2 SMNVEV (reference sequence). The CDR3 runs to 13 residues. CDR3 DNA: TGTGCCAGCAGTTTATCGACCCGGTATGGCTACACCTTC. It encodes CASSLSTRYGYTF.